This passage covers 9 T cell receptor beta chains from one sample sequenced in a study of blood T cell repertoires in COVID-19 (dated by TCRdb to the early 2020s). Library preparation employed the immunoSEQ multiplex PCR assay. This is the immuneACCESS table as TCRdb keeps it, with only in-frame sequences that have V and J called. A part of the clones is gone; compared with another copy, unresolved V genes explain less than half, and the rest is unexplained. The sample has roughly 250,000 clones on record, 91% of them singletons. 2.5% to 3% of the sample comes from the top ten. The sequencing sample was made of peripheral blood. These receptors were taken from a person aged 18 to 35 with COVID-19, enrolled during active disease.

The chain joins TRBV7-6 to TRBJ2-1; 7 bases agree with TRBD2. The germline V gene encodes CDR1 SGHVS and CDR2 FNYEAQ. The CDR3 has 16 residues. V shed 5 bases and J 5 bases; nucleotides not matched to a gene: 12. Here the CDR3 reads CASSQFMASGHNEQFF. In DNA, the CDR3 is TGTGCCAGCAGCCAGTTTATGGCTAGCGGTCACAATGAGCAGTTCTTC.

This clone was detected only once. The rearrangement joins TRBV19 to TRBJ2-1, with TRBD1 matching 7 bases. The CDR3 contains 15 residues. The germline gives CDR1 LNHDA, CDR2 SQIVND (reference sequence). The junction had 7 bases not matched to a gene; V was cut back by 5 bases and J by 3 bases. The CDR3 here is CASSSSGQVYNEQFF. In nucleotides, the CDR3 is TGTGCCAGTAGTTCCTCTGGACAGGTCTACAATGAGCAGTTCTTC.

This clone appeared a single time. V is TRBV28 and J is TRBJ1-2; perhaps TRBD1 as D (5 bases). The CDR3 runs to 14 residues. V was clipped by 2 bases and J by 2 bases, with 9 bases between them. Germline-derived CDR1 and CDR2 are MDHEN and SYDVKM. In nucleotides, the CDR3 is TGTGCCAGCAGTTTAAAGGGGTCGAACTATGGCTACACCTTC. Its protein is CASSLKGSNYGYTF.

The chain employs TRBV11-2 and TRBJ1-1; D is unresolved. Germline assignment: CDR1 SGHAT and CDR2 FQNNGV. The CDR3 spans 13 residues. Deletions cut 6 bases from V and 3 bases from J, with 11 bases between. CDR3 in amino acids: CASRDFTDTEAFF. The CDR3 DNA is TGTGCCAGCAGAGATTTTACGGACACTGAAGCTTTCTTT.

The chain is built from TRBV2 and TRBJ1-4, with unresolved D. The germline V and J ends were trimmed by 6 bases and 7 bases, with 6 bases remaining between them. CDR1 SNHLY and CDR2 FYNNEI come from the germline V gene. The CDR3 extends over 11 amino acids. The CDR3 reads CASSYSEKLFF. CDR3 nucleotides: TGTGCCAGCAGCTACAGTGAAAAACTGTTTTTT.

This rearrangement joins TRBV7-9 to TRBJ2-3; D uncertain. Germline CDR1 SEHNR, CDR2 FQNEAQ (reference sequence). Trimming removed 5 bases at V and 3 bases at J, with 6 bases between. This CDR3 comprises 12 residues. The CDR3 DNA sequence: TGTGCCAGCAGCCCCGGGACAGATACGCAGTATTTT. Translated, it gives CASSPGTDTQYF.

The chain joins TRBV3-1 (or the pseudogene TRBV3-2) to TRBJ2-1; 7 bases are a match to TRBD2. Per germline, CDR1 LGHDT and CDR2 YNNKEL (reference sequence). The CDR3 sequence is 12 residues long. The trim removed 3 bases at V and 12 bases at J, leaving 5 bases unmatched. The CDR3 DNA is TGTGCCAGCAGCCATCAGGAGCGGGGGCAGTTCTTC. Translated: CASSHQERGQFF.

The chain combines TRBV5-8 with TRBJ1-5; D remains unclear. Germline CDR1 is SGHTS and CDR2 is YDEGEE. This CDR3 contains 12 residues. V shed 5 bases and J shed 9 bases, with 12 bases lying between them. This CDR3 is CASRQVEGPQHF. CDR3 bases: TGTGCCAGCAGGCAAGTGGAGGGGCCCCAGCATTTT.

The count of this clone is one. The chain employs TRBV5-6 and TRBJ2-3, with TRBD2 identical over 7 bases. CDR1 SGHDT and CDR2 YYEEEE come from the germline V gene. This CDR3 spans 14 amino acids. The trim removed 4 bases at V and 3 bases at J, leaving 5 bases unmatched. The CDR3 loop is CASSVVGGTDTQYF. For the CDR3, the DNA is TGTGCCAGCAGCGTTGTGGGAGGGACAGATACGCAGTATTTT.